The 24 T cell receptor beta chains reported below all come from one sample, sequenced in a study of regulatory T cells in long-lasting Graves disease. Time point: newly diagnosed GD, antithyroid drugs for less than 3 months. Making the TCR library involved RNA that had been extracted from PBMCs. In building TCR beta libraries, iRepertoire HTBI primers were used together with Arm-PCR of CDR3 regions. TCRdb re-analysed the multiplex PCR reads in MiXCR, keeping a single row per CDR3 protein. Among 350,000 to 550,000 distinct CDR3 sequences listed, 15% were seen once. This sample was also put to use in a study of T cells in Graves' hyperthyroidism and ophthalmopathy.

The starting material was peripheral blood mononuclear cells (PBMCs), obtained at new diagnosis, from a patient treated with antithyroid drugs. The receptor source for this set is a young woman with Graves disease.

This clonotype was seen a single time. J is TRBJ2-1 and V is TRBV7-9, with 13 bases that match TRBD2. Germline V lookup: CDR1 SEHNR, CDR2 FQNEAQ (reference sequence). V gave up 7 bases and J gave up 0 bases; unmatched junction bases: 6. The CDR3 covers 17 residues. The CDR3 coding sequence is TGTGCCAGCAAAGCCGGACTAGCGGGAGCCTCCTACAATGAGCAGTTCTTC. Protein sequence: CASKAGLAGASYNEQFF. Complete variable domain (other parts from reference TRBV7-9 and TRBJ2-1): DTGVSQNPRHKITKRGQNVTFRCDPISEHNRLYWYRQTLGQGPEFLTYFQNEAQLEKSRLLSDRFSAERPKGSFSTLEIQRTEQGDSAMYLCASKAGLAGASYNEQFFGPGTRLTVL.

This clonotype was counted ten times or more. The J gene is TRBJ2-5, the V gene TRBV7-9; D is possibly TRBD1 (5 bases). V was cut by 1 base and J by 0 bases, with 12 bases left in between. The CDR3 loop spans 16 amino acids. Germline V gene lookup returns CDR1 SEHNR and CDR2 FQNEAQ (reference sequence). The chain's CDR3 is CASSLGRTRHQETQYF. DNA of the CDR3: TGTGCCAGCAGCTTAGGTCGGACACGGCACCAAGAGACCCAGTACTTC.

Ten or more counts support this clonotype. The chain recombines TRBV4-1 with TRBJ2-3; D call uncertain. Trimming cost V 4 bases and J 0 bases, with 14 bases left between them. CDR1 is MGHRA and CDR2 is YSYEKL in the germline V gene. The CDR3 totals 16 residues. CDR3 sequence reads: CASSPPQWRSTDTQYF. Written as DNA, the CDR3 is TGCGCCAGCAGCCCACCCCAATGGCGCAGCACAGATACGCAGTATTTT.

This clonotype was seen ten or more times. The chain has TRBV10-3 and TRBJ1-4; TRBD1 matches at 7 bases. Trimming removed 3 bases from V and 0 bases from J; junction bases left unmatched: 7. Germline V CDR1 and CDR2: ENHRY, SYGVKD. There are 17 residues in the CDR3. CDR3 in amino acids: CAISDWEGATTNEKLFF. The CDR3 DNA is TGTGCCATCAGTGACTGGGAGGGGGCAACAACTAATGAAAAACTGTTTTTT.

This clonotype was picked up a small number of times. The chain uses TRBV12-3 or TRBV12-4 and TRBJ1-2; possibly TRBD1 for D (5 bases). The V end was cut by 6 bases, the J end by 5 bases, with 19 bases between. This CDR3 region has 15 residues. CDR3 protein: CASREGGRGAYGYTF. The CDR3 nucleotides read TGTGCCAGCAGAGAGGGAGGGCGTGGGGCTTATGGCTACACCTTC.

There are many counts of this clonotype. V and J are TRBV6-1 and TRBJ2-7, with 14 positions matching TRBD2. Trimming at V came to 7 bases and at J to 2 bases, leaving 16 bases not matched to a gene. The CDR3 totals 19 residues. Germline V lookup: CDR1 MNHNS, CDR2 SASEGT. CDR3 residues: CASTMTGTSGRIFPYEQYF. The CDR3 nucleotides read TGTGCCAGCACCATGACCGGGACTAGCGGGAGAATTTTTCCCTACGAGCAGTACTTC.

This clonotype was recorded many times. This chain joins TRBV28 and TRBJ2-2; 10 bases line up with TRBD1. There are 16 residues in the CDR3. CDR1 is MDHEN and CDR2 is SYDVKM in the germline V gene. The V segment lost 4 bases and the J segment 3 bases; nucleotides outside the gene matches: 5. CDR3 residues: CASSSDRGRDTGELFF. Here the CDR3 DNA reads TGTGCCAGCAGTTCCGACAGGGGGCGCGACACCGGGGAGCTGTTTTTT.

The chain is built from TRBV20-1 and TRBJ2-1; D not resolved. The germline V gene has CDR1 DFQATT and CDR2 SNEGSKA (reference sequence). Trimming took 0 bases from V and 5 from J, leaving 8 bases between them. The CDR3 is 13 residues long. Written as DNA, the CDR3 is TGCAGTGCTAGAGAGGCGCGGCACAATGAGCAGTTCTTC. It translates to CSAREARHNEQFF.

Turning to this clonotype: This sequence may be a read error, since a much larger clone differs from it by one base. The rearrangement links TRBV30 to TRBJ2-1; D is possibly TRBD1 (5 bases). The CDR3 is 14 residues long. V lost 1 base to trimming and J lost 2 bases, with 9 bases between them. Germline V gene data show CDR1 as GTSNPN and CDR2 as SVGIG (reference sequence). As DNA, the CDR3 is TGTGCCTGGAGTGCCAGGGCCACCTACAATGAGCAGTTCTTC. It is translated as CAWSARATYNEQFF.

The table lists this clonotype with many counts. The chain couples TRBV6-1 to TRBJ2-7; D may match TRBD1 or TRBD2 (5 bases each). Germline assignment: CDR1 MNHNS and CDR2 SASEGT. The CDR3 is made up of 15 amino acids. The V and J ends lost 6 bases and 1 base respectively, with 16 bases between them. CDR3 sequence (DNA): TGTGCCAGCAGGCCGGTGGGACGGGAATCCTACGAGCAGTACTTC. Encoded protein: CASRPVGRESYEQYF.

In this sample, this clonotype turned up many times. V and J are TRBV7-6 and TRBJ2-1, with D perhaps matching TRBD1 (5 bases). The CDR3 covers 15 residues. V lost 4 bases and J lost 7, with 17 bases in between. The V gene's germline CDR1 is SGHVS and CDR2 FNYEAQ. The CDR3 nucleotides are TGTGCCAGCAGCTGGACCCAGGGTGTAGGAAATGAGCAGTTCTTC. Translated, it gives CASSWTQGVGNEQFF.

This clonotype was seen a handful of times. In DNA, the CDR3 is TGTGCCACCAGTGATTTGCGGACCTACAATGAGCAGTTCTTC. Translated, it gives CATSDLRTYNEQFF. This rearrangement joins TRBV24-1 to TRBJ2-1, with D unresolved. Trimming removed 0 bases from V and 2 bases from J, with 4 bases in between. The CDR3 has 14 residues. Germline values: CDR1 KGHDR, CDR2 SFDVKD.

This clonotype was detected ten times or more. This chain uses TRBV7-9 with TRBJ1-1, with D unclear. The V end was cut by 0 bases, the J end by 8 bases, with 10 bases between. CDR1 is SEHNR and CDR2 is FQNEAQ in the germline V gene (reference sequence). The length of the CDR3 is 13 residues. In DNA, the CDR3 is TGTGCCAGCAGCTTAGCTCAAGTTCCAGAAGCTTTCTTT. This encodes CASSLAQVPEAFF.

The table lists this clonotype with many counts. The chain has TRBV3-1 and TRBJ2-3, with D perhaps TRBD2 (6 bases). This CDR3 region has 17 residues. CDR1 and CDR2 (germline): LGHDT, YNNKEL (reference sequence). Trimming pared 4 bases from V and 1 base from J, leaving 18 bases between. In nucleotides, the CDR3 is TGTGCCAGCAGCCTAACCCTGGGATGGAGGGGCACAGATACGCAGTATTTT. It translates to CASSLTLGWRGTDTQYF.

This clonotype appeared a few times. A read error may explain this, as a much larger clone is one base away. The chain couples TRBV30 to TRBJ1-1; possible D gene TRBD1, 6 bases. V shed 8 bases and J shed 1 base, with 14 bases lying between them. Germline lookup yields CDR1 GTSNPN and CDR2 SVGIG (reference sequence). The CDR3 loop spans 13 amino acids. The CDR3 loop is CASSATGNTEAFF. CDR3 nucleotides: TGTGCCAGCAGCGCGACAGGGAACACTGAAGCTTTCTTT.

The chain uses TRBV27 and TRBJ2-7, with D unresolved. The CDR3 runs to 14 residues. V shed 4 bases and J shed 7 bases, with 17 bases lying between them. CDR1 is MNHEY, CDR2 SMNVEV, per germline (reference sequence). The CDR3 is CASSWAPSPWEQYF. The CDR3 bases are TGTGCCAGCAGTTGGGCTCCCTCTCCTTGGGAGCAGTACTTC.

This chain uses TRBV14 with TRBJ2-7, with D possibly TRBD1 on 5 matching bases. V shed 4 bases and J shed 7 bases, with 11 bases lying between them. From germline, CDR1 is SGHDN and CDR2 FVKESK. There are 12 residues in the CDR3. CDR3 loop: CASSRPGFEQYF. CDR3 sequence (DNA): TGTGCCAGCAGCCGACCAGGGTTTGAGCAGTACTTC.

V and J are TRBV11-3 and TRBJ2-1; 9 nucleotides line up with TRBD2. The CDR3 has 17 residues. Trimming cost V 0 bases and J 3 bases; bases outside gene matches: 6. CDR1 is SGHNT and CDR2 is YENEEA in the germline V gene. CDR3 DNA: TGTGCCAGCAGCTTAGATCTCGGTAGCGGGAGCTACAATGAGCAGTTCTTC. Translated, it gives CASSLDLGSGSYNEQFF.

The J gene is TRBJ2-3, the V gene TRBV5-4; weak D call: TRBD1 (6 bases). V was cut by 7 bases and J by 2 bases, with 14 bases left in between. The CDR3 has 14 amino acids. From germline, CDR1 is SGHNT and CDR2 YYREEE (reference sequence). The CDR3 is CASGGYLNTDTQYF. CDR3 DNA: TGTGCCAGCGGGGGCTACCTAAACACAGATACGCAGTATTTT.

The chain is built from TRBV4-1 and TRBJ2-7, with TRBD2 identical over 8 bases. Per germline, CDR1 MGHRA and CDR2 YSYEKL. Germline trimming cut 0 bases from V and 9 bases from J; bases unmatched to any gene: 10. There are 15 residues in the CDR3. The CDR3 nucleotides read TGCGCCAGCAGCCAAGATGGGCGGGAGGAGAGGGTGCAGTACTTC. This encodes CASSQDGREERVQYF.

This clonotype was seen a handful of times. The CDR3 bases are TGTGCCAGCAACGGCGGGACCATGGGCTATCAGCCCCAGCATTTT. This sequence encodes CASNGGTMGYQPQHF. V usage is TRBV6-1 and J usage is TRBJ1-5; TRBD1 is a possible D gene (5 bases). The V gene lost 7 bases and the J gene lost 5 bases, with 18 bases spanning the gap. In germline, CDR1 is MNHNS, CDR2 SASEGT. This CDR3 has 15 amino acids.

The CDR3 nucleotides are TGTGCCACCAGTGCCGCTAGCGGAGATTTATACAATGAGCAGTTCTTC. The encoded protein is CATSAASGDLYNEQFF. This rearrangement joins TRBV24-1 to TRBJ2-1; the match to TRBD2 covers 7 bases. Looked up from germline, CDR1 is KGHDR and CDR2 is SFDVKD. The CDR3 is 16 residues long. The V and J ends lost 5 bases and 4 bases, in that order; junction bases with no gene match: 10.

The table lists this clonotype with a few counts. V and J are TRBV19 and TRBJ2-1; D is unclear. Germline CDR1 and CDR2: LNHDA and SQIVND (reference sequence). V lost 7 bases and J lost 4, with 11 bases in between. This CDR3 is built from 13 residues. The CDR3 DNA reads TGTGCCAGTACTGACTTCTCTTACAATGAGCAGTTCTTC. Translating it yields CASTDFSYNEQFF. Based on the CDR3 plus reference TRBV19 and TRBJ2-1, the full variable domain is DGGITQSPKYLFRKEGQNVTLSCEQNLNHDAMYWYRQDPGQGLRLIYYSQIVNDFQKGDIAEGYSVSREKKESFPLTVTSAQKNPTAFYLCASTDFSYNEQFFGPGTRLTVL.

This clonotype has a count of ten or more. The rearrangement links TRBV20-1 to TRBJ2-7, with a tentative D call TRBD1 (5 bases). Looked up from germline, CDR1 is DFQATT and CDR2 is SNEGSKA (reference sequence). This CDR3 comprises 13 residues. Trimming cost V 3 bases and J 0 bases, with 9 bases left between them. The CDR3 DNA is TGCAGTGCTAGGCAGGGTCCCTCCTACGAGCAGTACTTC. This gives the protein CSARQGPSYEQYF.